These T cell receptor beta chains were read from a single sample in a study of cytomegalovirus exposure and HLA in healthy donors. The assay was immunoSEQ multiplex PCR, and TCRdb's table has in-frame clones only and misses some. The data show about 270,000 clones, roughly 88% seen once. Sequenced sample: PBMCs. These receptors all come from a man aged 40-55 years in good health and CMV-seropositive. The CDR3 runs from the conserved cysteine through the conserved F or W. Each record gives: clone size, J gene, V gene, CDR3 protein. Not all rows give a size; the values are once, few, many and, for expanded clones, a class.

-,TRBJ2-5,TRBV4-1,CASSQGTSGRETQYF
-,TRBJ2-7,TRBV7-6,CASSLDETGGGHEQYF
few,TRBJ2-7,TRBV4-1,CASSRPGGAVPEQYF
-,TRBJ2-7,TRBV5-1,CASSFAGYEQYF
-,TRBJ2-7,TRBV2,CASRGLAFSYEQYF
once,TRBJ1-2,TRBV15,CATSRDQGGHLTWGYGYTF
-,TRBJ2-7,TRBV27,CASRPLERSSYEQYF
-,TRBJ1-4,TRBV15,CATSRDINEKLFF
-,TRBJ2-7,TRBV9,CASSVGYTSYEQYF
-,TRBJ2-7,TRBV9,CASSVRRAEGASSYEQYF
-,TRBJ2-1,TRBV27,CASSRTSGSSYNEQFF
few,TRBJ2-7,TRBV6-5,CASSYSYSGSHYEQYF
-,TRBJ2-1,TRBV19,CASSGQGLHEQFF
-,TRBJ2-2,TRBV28,CASRFKASDTGELFF
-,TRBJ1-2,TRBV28,CASSPGQGPNYGYTF
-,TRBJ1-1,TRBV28,CATILRLLQGNTEAFF